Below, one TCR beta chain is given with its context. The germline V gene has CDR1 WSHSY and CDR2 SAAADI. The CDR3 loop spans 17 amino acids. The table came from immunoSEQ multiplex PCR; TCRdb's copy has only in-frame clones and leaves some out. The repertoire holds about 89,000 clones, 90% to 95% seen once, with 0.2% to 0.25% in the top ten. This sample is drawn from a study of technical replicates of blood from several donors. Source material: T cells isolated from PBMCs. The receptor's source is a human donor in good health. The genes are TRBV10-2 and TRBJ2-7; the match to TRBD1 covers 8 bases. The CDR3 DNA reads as TGCCGATACAGTGACAGGTTTGGGAACAGGGGGAGGTACGAGCAGTACTTC. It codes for CRYSDRFGNRGRYEQYF.